One T cell receptor beta chain is described in this entry. Its antigen remains unidentified. The CDR3 length is 15 residues. The J segment lost 8 bases and the V segment lost 2 bases, leaving 6 bases of the junction unmatched. Germline values: CDR1 SGDLS, CDR2 YYNGEE. This record belongs to a study of PD-1 blockade in classical Hodgkin lymphoma. Following autologous stem cell transplantation, relapse occurred in every patient, and exposure to brentuximab vedotin varied. Study-wide points: A significant rise in TCR diversity was seen by C4D1 for CD4+ cells but not for CD8+ cells.

Assay: immunoSEQ multiplex PCR; the TCRdb copy retains only in-frame clones and omits some. The table includes about 54,000 clones, approximately 90% detected once. V gene TRBV9 combines with J gene TRBJ1-4; TRBD1 matches 10 bases. Sequencing was performed on peripheral blood mononuclear cells (PBMCs), taken before the second cycle of nivolumab. The receptor was isolated from a human donor with classical Hodgkin lymphoma. The CDR3 nucleotides are TGTGCCAGCAGCGTTGGAGGGACAGGGGCGGAAAAACTGTTTTTT. It yields the protein CASSVGGTGAEKLFF.